The entry below gives a single TCR beta chain sequence along with its context. Its cognate antigen is unknown. The sample belongs to a study of T-cell reconstitution after alpha-beta-depleted transplantation in children. Using unique molecular identifiers, the investigators prepared the TCRbeta library. TCRdb called the PCR reads again in MiXCR, with one record for every CDR3 protein. Here the sample spans approximately 400,000 distinct CDR3 sequences, about a sixth being singletons. Study-level results: From newly produced T cells came most of the T-cell counts and diversity one year after transplant. After transplant, at about two months, alpha-beta T cells were reportedly derived from several hundred expanded graft clones. Surviving recipient T cells and intrathymic progenitors accounted for some patients' high TCRbeta diversity at day 60.

This specimen consisted of PBMCs, mostly from graft donor cells, obtained 360 days after TCRalphabeta/CD19-depleted stem cell transplant. This clonotype was sampled from a boy less than two years old who had a stem cell transplant for Wiskott-Aldrich syndrome, so the T cells may come from the graft donor.

The CDR3 DNA is TGTGCCAGCACCCAAAGGGACAGGGGTCGGGAGCAGTTCTTC. Protein sequence: CASTQRDRGREQFF. The chain has TRBV7-2 and TRBJ2-1, with 10 bases matching TRBD1. Unmatched junction bases numbered 10, after V lost 7 bases and J lost 10 bases. The CDR3 sequence is 14 residues long. The V gene's germline CDR1 is SGHTA and CDR2 FQGNSA.